This T cell receptor (beta chain) derives from a study of T cell responses to AZD1222 COVID-19 vaccine. Deletions cut 1 base from V and 6 bases from J, with 9 bases between. Germline V gene data show CDR1 as SGHRS and CDR2 as YFSETQ. The CDR3 spans 13 residues. Using immunoSEQ multiplex PCR, the repertoire was profiled, and TCRdb retains in-frame clones only, with some absent. In the table there are some 140,000 clones, over 90% of which are singletons. Whole-study results and caveats: Spike-spanning, vaccine-associated CD4 TCRs were dominant at 160-218 and 743-854. Unmutated variant regions are reportedly the target of nearly half of TCRs that are spike-specific. Samples come after the peak T cell response, not at day 14. Donors were mostly white British, more females; clonal diversity possibly underestimated.

On this clone: No antigen is known for it.

The chain uses TRBV5-1 and TRBJ2-3; D unclear. The sequence derives from an adult in good health. Sequenced material: peripheral blood, taken on day 0 of AZD1222 vaccination. This CDR3 is CASSLTPPDTQYF. DNA for the CDR3: TGCGCCAGCAGCTTGACTCCCCCGGATACGCAGTATTTT. Using reference TRBV5-1 and TRBJ2-3 for the parts outside the CDR3, the full variable domain is KAGVTQTPRYLIKTRGQQVTLSCSPISGHRSVSWYQQTPGQGLQFLFEYFSETQRNKGNFPGRFSGRQFSNSRSEMNVSTLELGDSALYLCASSLTPPDTQYFGPGTRLTVL.